This T cell receptor (beta chain) originates from a study of blood T cell repertoires in COVID-19. Sequenced by immunoSEQ multiplex PCR; TCRdb stores in-frame clones only, minus some. The sample includes about 260,000 clones, around 87% of them seen just once. CDR3 length equals 14 residues. Germline V gene sequence: CDR1 LNHDA, CDR2 SQIVND (reference sequence). The V and J ends lost 6 bases and 2 bases respectively, with 11 bases between them. Sequencing was performed on peripheral blood. The receptor's source is a woman aged 35 to 49 who had recovered from COVID-19. This sequence joins TRBV19 and TRBJ1-3; a weak D match, TRBD1 (6 bases). CDR3 in amino acids: CASRPQGTGNTIYF. In DNA, the CDR3 is TGTGCCAGTAGGCCACAGGGTACTGGAAACACCATATATTTT.